This is a list of T cell receptor beta chains from one sample in a study of identical twins. Using its own MiXCR run on the 5' RACE reads, TCRdb lists one record per CDR3 protein. The repertoire holds over 600,000 distinct CDR3 sequences, with 21% as singletons. The data also belong to a second study, concerning T cells expressing NK-cell markers.

Sequencing was done on a sample of PBMCs. These receptors were taken from a woman in her late teens or twenties in good health. CDR3s include the opening cysteine and the closing phenylalanine or tryptophan. D genes are given only for firm matches. Part of the rows lack a size; the others show once, few, many or a class for expanded clones.

d_gene: .
v_gene: TRBV20-1
j_gene: TRBJ1-2
abundance: few
CDR3nt: TGCAGTGCTTGGGACGGAGCATTCTATGGCTACACCTTC
CDR3aa: CSAWDGAFYGYTF

d_gene: TRBD1
v_gene: TRBV20-1
j_gene: TRBJ2-7
abundance: .
CDR3nt: TGCAGTGCTAGAGATCCTCTGGCAGGGGGCTTCAGCGAGCAGTACTTC
CDR3aa: CSARDPLAGGFSEQYF

d_gene: .
v_gene: TRBV12-3/TRBV12-4
j_gene: TRBJ1-4
abundance: many
CDR3nt: TGTGCCAGCAGTCTTACAGTGAGTCATGAAAAACTGTTTTTT
CDR3aa: CASSLTVSHEKLFF

d_gene: TRBD1
v_gene: TRBV5-1
j_gene: TRBJ2-1
abundance: .
CDR3nt: TGCGCCAGCAGCGGCGGGACAGGTCCGTACAATGAGCAGTTCTTC
CDR3aa: CASSGGTGPYNEQFF

d_gene: .
v_gene: TRBV7-2
j_gene: TRBJ1-1
abundance: many
CDR3nt: TGTGCCAGCTCACTAACCTTGAACACTGAAGCTTTCTTT
CDR3aa: CASSLTLNTEAFF

d_gene: TRBD1
v_gene: TRBV7-6
j_gene: TRBJ1-4
abundance: .
CDR3nt: TGTGCCAGCAGCTCCCCTTTCAGGGGGCGGAATGAAAAACTGTTTTTT
CDR3aa: CASSSPFRGRNEKLFF

d_gene: .
v_gene: TRBV10-3
j_gene: TRBJ1-2
abundance: .
CDR3nt: TGTGCCATCAGTGCGAACGCCAGGGGAAGCGAATATGGCTACACCTTC
CDR3aa: CAISANARGSEYGYTF

d_gene: .
v_gene: TRBV7-2
j_gene: TRBJ1-3
abundance: .
CDR3nt: TGTGCCGAGAGGGGATTGTCTGGAAACACCATATATTTT
CDR3aa: CAERGLSGNTIYF

d_gene: .
v_gene: TRBV7-9
j_gene: TRBJ1-2
abundance: few
CDR3nt: TGTGCCAGCAGCGATCGGACAGTCTATGGCTACACCTTC
CDR3aa: CASSDRTVYGYTF

d_gene: .
v_gene: TRBV5-1
j_gene: TRBJ2-3
abundance: many
CDR3nt: TGCGCCAGCAGCTCAGGGCGGTCGGCAGGACCCACAGATACGCAGTATTTT
CDR3aa: CASSSGRSAGPTDTQYF

d_gene: .
v_gene: TRBV20-1
j_gene: TRBJ2-7
abundance: many
CDR3nt: TGCAGTGCTAGAGATCCGGCGATCTACGAGCAGTACTTC
CDR3aa: CSARDPAIYEQYF

d_gene: .
v_gene: TRBV20-1
j_gene: TRBJ2-7
abundance: few
CDR3nt: TGCAGTGCCCCGAGGGAGCCCATGCTCAACTACGAGCAGTACTTC
CDR3aa: CSAPREPMLNYEQYF

d_gene: TRBD2
v_gene: TRBV19
j_gene: TRBJ2-7
abundance: few
CDR3nt: TGTGCCAGTAGTATAATACCAGCGGGGGGTTCGCAGCAGTACTTC
CDR3aa: CASSIIPAGGSQQYF

d_gene: TRBD2
v_gene: TRBV9
j_gene: TRBJ2-5
abundance: few
CDR3nt: TGTGCCAGCAGCGTAGCGGGGGGGCCCGGGGAGACCCAGTACTTC
CDR3aa: CASSVAGGPGETQYF

d_gene: TRBD2
v_gene: TRBV12-3/TRBV12-4
j_gene: TRBJ2-3
abundance: .
CDR3nt: TGTGCCAGCATGACTAGCGGGGCCACAGATACGCAGTATTTT
CDR3aa: CASMTSGATDTQYF

d_gene: .
v_gene: TRBV5-1
j_gene: TRBJ2-7
abundance: few
CDR3nt: TGCGCCAGCAGCTTGGAACCCAACGGCCCCGAGCAGTACTTC
CDR3aa: CASSLEPNGPEQYF

d_gene: TRBD1
v_gene: TRBV9
j_gene: TRBJ2-5
abundance: .
CDR3nt: TGTGCCAGCAGCGTACCCGGGACAGTCCAAGAGACCCAGTACTTC
CDR3aa: CASSVPGTVQETQYF

d_gene: .
v_gene: TRBV24-1
j_gene: TRBJ2-1
abundance: .
CDR3nt: TGTGCCACCAGTGACGCTAGGTTGGGTGAGCAGTTCTTC
CDR3aa: CATSDARLGEQFF

d_gene: TRBD2
v_gene: TRBV11-1
j_gene: TRBJ2-1
abundance: .
CDR3nt: TGTGCCAGCAGCCCCGAGAAGCCTAGCGGTTCTTCCTACAATGAGCAGTTCTTC
CDR3aa: CASSPEKPSGSSYNEQFF

d_gene: .
v_gene: TRBV6-5
j_gene: TRBJ2-1
abundance: .
CDR3nt: TGTGCCAGCAGTTACTCTAGCGCTACGTACAATGAGCAGTTCTTC
CDR3aa: CASSYSSATYNEQFF

d_gene: TRBD2
v_gene: TRBV12-3/TRBV12-4
j_gene: TRBJ2-1
abundance: few
CDR3nt: TGTACCAGCAGCCGTGGATTAGCGGGAGTTAGCTCCTACAATGAGCAGTTCTTC
CDR3aa: CTSSRGLAGVSSYNEQFF

d_gene: .
v_gene: TRBV15
j_gene: TRBJ2-5
abundance: many
CDR3nt: TGTGCCACCAGCAGAGACGGGACTGCCCAGTACTTC
CDR3aa: CATSRDGTAQYF

d_gene: TRBD2
v_gene: TRBV20-1
j_gene: TRBJ2-3
abundance: many
CDR3nt: TGCAGTGCTAGGGGGACTAGCCCGTCCAGCACAGATACGCAGTATTTT
CDR3aa: CSARGTSPSSTDTQYF

d_gene: TRBD2
v_gene: TRBV19
j_gene: TRBJ2-1
abundance: few
CDR3nt: TGTGCCAGTAGTAGACTAGCGGGAGGCAATGAGCAGTTCTTC
CDR3aa: CASSRLAGGNEQFF

d_gene: TRBD2
v_gene: TRBV10-3
j_gene: TRBJ2-3
abundance: many
CDR3nt: TGTGCCATCAGTGAGTCGCCAGGACTAGCGGGGGGCACAGATACGCAGTATTTT
CDR3aa: CAISESPGLAGGTDTQYF

d_gene: .
v_gene: TRBV20-1
j_gene: TRBJ2-3
abundance: many
CDR3nt: TGCAGTGCTCAGATTCTACCTGGCACAGATACGCAGTATTTT
CDR3aa: CSAQILPGTDTQYF

d_gene: .
v_gene: TRBV6-2/TRBV6-3
j_gene: TRBJ1-1
abundance: few
CDR3nt: TGTGCCAGCAGTAATCCACAGGGAGAAGCTTTCTTT
CDR3aa: CASSNPQGEAFF

d_gene: TRBD2
v_gene: TRBV12-3/TRBV12-4
j_gene: TRBJ2-1
abundance: few
CDR3nt: TGTGCCAGCAGTTCCCGGGCGGGGGGCCGGAATGAGCAGTTCTTC
CDR3aa: CASSSRAGGRNEQFF

d_gene: .
v_gene: TRBV12-3/TRBV12-4
j_gene: TRBJ1-1
abundance: .
CDR3nt: TGTGCCAGCAGTCTCTCATTACCCACTGAAGCTTTCTTT
CDR3aa: CASSLSLPTEAFF

d_gene: TRBD2
v_gene: TRBV6-5
j_gene: TRBJ2-7
abundance: .
CDR3nt: TGTGCCAGCGGACTAGCACTAGGCGAGCAGTACTTC
CDR3aa: CASGLALGEQYF

d_gene: .
v_gene: TRBV5-1
j_gene: TRBJ2-5
abundance: few
CDR3nt: TGCGCCAGCAGCCCCACTTTGGGGGACCAAGAGACCCAGTACTTC
CDR3aa: CASSPTLGDQETQYF

d_gene: .
v_gene: TRBV7-2
j_gene: TRBJ2-7
abundance: few
CDR3nt: TGTGCCAGCAGCCCCTACGGGCAGAGCCCGTTCTACGAGCAGTACTTC
CDR3aa: CASSPYGQSPFYEQYF

d_gene: TRBD1
v_gene: TRBV6-5
j_gene: TRBJ2-1
abundance: few
CDR3nt: TGTGCCAGCAGTTGGACTCCGGGACAGGGGGCTATCGATGAGCAGTTCTTC
CDR3aa: CASSWTPGQGAIDEQFF

d_gene: TRBD1
v_gene: TRBV20-1
j_gene: TRBJ1-4
abundance: .
CDR3nt: TGCAGTGCAGCAACGAGGGGGCGATTTACTAATGAAAAACTGTTTTTT
CDR3aa: CSAATRGRFTNEKLFF

d_gene: TRBD2
v_gene: TRBV7-2
j_gene: TRBJ2-2
abundance: few
CDR3nt: TGTGCCAGCAGCTTACTGAGTAGCGGGCCCACCGGGGAGCTGTTTTTT
CDR3aa: CASSLLSSGPTGELFF

d_gene: TRBD2
v_gene: TRBV4-3
j_gene: TRBJ2-3
abundance: few
CDR3nt: TGCGCCAGCAGCCATCGACTAGCGGGAGGAAGTAGCACAGATACGCAGTATTTT
CDR3aa: CASSHRLAGGSSTDTQYF

d_gene: .
v_gene: TRBV19
j_gene: TRBJ2-3
abundance: .
CDR3nt: TGTGCCAGTAGTATAGCGGTCGAGGGGGTTACGCAGTATTTT
CDR3aa: CASSIAVEGVTQYF

d_gene: TRBD1
v_gene: TRBV12-3/TRBV12-4
j_gene: TRBJ1-2
abundance: .
CDR3nt: TGTGCCAGCAGTTTAGCGCCTCAGGGGGATGGCTACACCTTC
CDR3aa: CASSLAPQGDGYTF

d_gene: TRBD2
v_gene: TRBV4-3
j_gene: TRBJ2-1
abundance: .
CDR3nt: TGCGCCAGCAGCCAAGATATAGGACTAGCGGGACGATACAATGAGCAGTTCTTC
CDR3aa: CASSQDIGLAGRYNEQFF

d_gene: .
v_gene: TRBV30
j_gene: TRBJ1-4
abundance: .
CDR3nt: TGTGCCTGGAGTAGCCAGCGGGAGGGCCGGACTAATGAAAAACTGTTTTTT
CDR3aa: CAWSSQREGRTNEKLFF

d_gene: .
v_gene: TRBV20-1
j_gene: TRBJ1-6
abundance: few
CDR3nt: TGCAGTGCTAGACTCCCCGGCCATTCACCCCTCCACTTT
CDR3aa: CSARLPGHSPLHF

d_gene: .
v_gene: TRBV20-1
j_gene: TRBJ2-2
abundance: .
CDR3nt: TGCAGTGCTAGACTGGGGGGGAAACAGGGTCGGAACACCGGGGAGCTGTTTTTT
CDR3aa: CSARLGGKQGRNTGELFF

d_gene: .
v_gene: TRBV12-3/TRBV12-4
j_gene: TRBJ1-6
abundance: .
CDR3nt: TGTGCCAGCAGTTTGAGGAGAGGTCCACCCCTCCACTTT
CDR3aa: CASSLRRGPPLHF

d_gene: .
v_gene: TRBV7-6
j_gene: TRBJ2-4
abundance: many
CDR3nt: TGTGCCAGCAGCTCAAATGGGGCAGGGAAGGCCAAAAACATTCAGTACTTC
CDR3aa: CASSSNGAGKAKNIQYF

d_gene: TRBD1
v_gene: TRBV6-2/TRBV6-3
j_gene: TRBJ2-2
abundance: few
CDR3nt: TGTGCCAGCAGTCGCTCTCGGACAGGAGCGAACACCGGGGAGCTGTTTTTT
CDR3aa: CASSRSRTGANTGELFF

d_gene: TRBD2
v_gene: TRBV10-3
j_gene: TRBJ2-1
abundance: many
CDR3nt: TGTGCCATCAGCCCAGCGGGGGTCAATGAGCAGTTCTTC
CDR3aa: CAISPAGVNEQFF

d_gene: .
v_gene: TRBV12-3/TRBV12-4
j_gene: TRBJ1-1
abundance: .
CDR3nt: TGTGCCAGCAGCCCTACCACAGGGTTGGGGTTCCTGGCTTTCTTT
CDR3aa: CASSPTTGLGFLAFF

d_gene: TRBD1
v_gene: TRBV15
j_gene: TRBJ2-1
abundance: .
CDR3nt: TGTGCCACCAGCATGACAGGGGGGCGAGAGCAGTTCTTC
CDR3aa: CATSMTGGREQFF

d_gene: TRBD2
v_gene: TRBV29-1
j_gene: TRBJ2-3
abundance: few
CDR3nt: TGCAGCGGGGGTTCGGCTAGCGGGAGTGGTCGGGGCACAGATACGCAGTATTTT
CDR3aa: CSGGSASGSGRGTDTQYF

d_gene: .
v_gene: TRBV5-1
j_gene: TRBJ1-4
abundance: .
CDR3nt: TGCGCCAGCAGCGATGGACACCTCGCAACTAATGAAAAACTGTTTTTT
CDR3aa: CASSDGHLATNEKLFF

d_gene: TRBD2
v_gene: TRBV5-1
j_gene: TRBJ2-1
abundance: .
CDR3nt: TGCGCCAGCACCCGGGGGGGTATAGAGCATGAGCAGTTCTTC
CDR3aa: CASTRGGIEHEQFF

d_gene: .
v_gene: TRBV5-1
j_gene: TRBJ2-7
abundance: .
CDR3nt: TGCGCCAGCAGCTTGTCGGGCCTTAACTACGAGCAGTACTTC
CDR3aa: CASSLSGLNYEQYF

d_gene: .
v_gene: TRBV5-1
j_gene: TRBJ2-7
abundance: few
CDR3nt: TGCGCCAGCAGCCTTAACCCGGGGTTTAACTACGAGCAGTACTTC
CDR3aa: CASSLNPGFNYEQYF

d_gene: .
v_gene: TRBV10-3
j_gene: TRBJ1-5
abundance: few
CDR3nt: TGTGCCACCTCCCTCGATATGGGAAATCAGCCCCAGCATTTT
CDR3aa: CATSLDMGNQPQHF

d_gene: .
v_gene: TRBV3-1
j_gene: TRBJ1-5
abundance: few
CDR3nt: TGTGCCAGCAGCCAATTCGAGGGTCAGCCCCAGCATTTT
CDR3aa: CASSQFEGQPQHF

d_gene: .
v_gene: TRBV6-6
j_gene: TRBJ2-7
abundance: few
CDR3nt: TGTGCCAGCAGTTACTCTCGGATTTACGAGCAGTACTTC
CDR3aa: CASSYSRIYEQYF